These 2 T cell receptor beta chains share one sample of origin, sequenced in a study of human T cells and chemical hapten exposure. TCRdb re-analysed the RACE reads in MiXCR, keeping a single row per CDR3 protein. Among more than 250,000 distinct CDR3 sequences listed, about 9% were seen once. Time point described: pre-sensitization, week 0. The treatment: therapeutic diphenylcyclopropenone sensitization with weekly scalp DPC. Sequencing used whole blood, obtained in connection with sensitization to the hapten diphenylcyclopropenone (DPC). All receptors come from a woman aged 40 to 49 with alopecia areata. Some clones in this sample may be carry-over from other donors' samples.

This clonotype was detected once. The chain recombines TRBV2 with TRBJ1-5; D uncertain. Looked up from germline, CDR1 is SNHLY and CDR2 is FYNNEI. V was cut by 3 bases and J by 4 bases, with 4 bases left in between. The CDR3 is 12 residues long. The CDR3 region has the DNA TGTGCCAGCAGTGAGCTGAATCAGCCCCAGCATTTT. This encodes CASSELNQPQHF.

The genes are TRBV18 and TRBJ2-7; D is uncertain. The CDR3 has 15 residues. Germline V gives CDR1 KGHSH, CDR2 LQKENI. V lost 0 bases to trimming and J lost 6 bases, with 15 bases between them. The DNA of the CDR3 is TGTGCCAGCTCACCACCGTATAGCCGCGCGAGCGAGCAGTACTTC. Translating gives CASSPPYSRASEQYF.